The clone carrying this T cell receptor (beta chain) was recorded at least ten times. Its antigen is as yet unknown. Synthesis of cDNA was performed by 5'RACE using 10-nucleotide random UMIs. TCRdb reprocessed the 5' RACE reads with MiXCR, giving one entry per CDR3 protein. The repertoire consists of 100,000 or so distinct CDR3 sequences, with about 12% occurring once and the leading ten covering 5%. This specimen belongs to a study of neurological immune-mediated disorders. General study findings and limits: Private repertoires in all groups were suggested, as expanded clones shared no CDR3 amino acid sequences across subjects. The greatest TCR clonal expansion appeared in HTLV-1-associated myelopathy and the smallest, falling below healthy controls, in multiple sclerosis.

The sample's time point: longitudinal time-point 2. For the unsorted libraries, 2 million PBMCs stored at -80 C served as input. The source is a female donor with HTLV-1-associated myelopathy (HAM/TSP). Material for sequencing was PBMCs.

For the CDR3, the DNA is TGCAGTGCCCCGGGGCCCGGGATACCTGAAGCTTTCTTT. It is translated as CSAPGPGIPEAFF. This sequence joins TRBV20-1 and TRBJ1-1; a possible D gene is TRBD1 (5 bases). The V gene's germline CDR1 is DFQATT and CDR2 SNEGSKA (reference sequence). The CDR3 length is 13 residues. Trimming shortened V by 6 bases and J by 6 bases, and 17 bases separated the two germline ends.